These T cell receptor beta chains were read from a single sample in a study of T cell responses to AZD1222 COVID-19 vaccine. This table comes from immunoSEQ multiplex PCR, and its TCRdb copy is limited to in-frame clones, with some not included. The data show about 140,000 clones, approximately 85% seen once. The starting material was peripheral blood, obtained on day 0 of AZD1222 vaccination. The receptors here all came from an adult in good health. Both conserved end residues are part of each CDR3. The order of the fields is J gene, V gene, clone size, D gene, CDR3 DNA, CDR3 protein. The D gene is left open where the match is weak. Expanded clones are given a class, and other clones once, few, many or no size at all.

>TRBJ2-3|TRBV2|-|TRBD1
TGTGCCAGCAGCGAAAAGGACAGGATTACAGATACGCAGTATTTT
CASSEKDRITDTQYF
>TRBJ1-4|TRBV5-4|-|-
TGTGCCAGCTACTATGGGCAGGGAGGAGAAAAACTGTTTTTT
CASYYGQGGEKLFF
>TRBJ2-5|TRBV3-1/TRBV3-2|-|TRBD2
TGTGCCAGCAGCCCTTGGACTAGCGGGAGTCGGGAGACCCAGTACTTC
CASSPWTSGSRETQYF
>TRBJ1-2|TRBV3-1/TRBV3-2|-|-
TGTGCCAGCAGCACTCGCCGGGGAGGGAACTATGGCTACACCTTC
CASSTRRGGNYGYTF
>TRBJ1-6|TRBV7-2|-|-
TGTGCCAGCAGCCGGGAGGCAGATAGTAATTCACCCCTCCACTTT
CASSREADSNSPLHF
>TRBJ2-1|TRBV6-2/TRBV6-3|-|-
TGTGCCAGCAGTTACTACCCGCAGGGTGGCTACAATGAGCAGTTCTTC
CASSYYPQGGYNEQFF
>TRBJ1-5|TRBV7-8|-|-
TGTGCCAGCAGCTTTAGGAGTCAGCCCCAGCATTTT
CASSFRSQPQHF
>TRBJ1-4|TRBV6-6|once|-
TGTGCCAGCAGTATCCGGGCCCACTTTGAAAAACTGTTTTTT
CASSIRAHFEKLFF
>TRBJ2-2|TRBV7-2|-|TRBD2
TGTGCCAGCAGTTTTTCGGGAGGGTTTACCGGGGAGCTGTTTTTT
CASSFSGGFTGELFF
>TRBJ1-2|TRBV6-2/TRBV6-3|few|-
TGTGCCAGCAGTTACCCCCGCCAGGGAGTCTATGGCTACACCTTC
CASSYPRQGVYGYTF
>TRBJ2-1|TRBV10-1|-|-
TGCGCCAGCAGTGTCGACGAGGCTGGGCCTTCCTACAATGAGCAGTTCTTC
CASSVDEAGPSYNEQFF
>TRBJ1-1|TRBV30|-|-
TGTGCCTGGAGTGTTTTTAGTAATGAAGCTTTCTTT
CAWSVFSNEAFF
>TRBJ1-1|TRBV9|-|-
TGTGCCAGCAGCCGGGTCTACTATAACACTGAAGCTTTCTTT
CASSRVYYNTEAFF
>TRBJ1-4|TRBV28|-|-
TGTGCCAGCACCCCCTCTTGGGGTGAAAAACTGTTTTTT
CASTPSWGEKLFF
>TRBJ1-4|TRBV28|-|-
TGTGCCAGCAGTTTGGGGGAAAAACTGTTTTTT
CASSLGEKLFF
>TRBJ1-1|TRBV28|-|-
TGTGCCAGCAACCGACAGATGAACACTGAAGCTTTCTTT
CASNRQMNTEAFF
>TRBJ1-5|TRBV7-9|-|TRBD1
TGTGCCAGCAGCGCATCGCCGCCCTCAGGGGGTTCATCCCAGCCCCAGCATTTT
CASSASPPSGGSSQPQHF
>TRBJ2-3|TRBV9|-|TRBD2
TGTGCCAGCAACCCGAACAGGACTAGCGGGTGCACAGATACGCAGTATTTT
CASNPNRTSGCTDTQYF
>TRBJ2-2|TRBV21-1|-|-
TGTGCCAGCAGCAAAGAGGCCGAAACGATGACAGGCCGAATGAGTATGGACACCGGGGAGCTGTTTTTT
CASSKEAETMTGRMSMDTGELFF
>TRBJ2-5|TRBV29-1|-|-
TGCAGCGTAGATGAGAGGGGCAGGGAGACCCAGTACTTC
CSVDERGRETQYF
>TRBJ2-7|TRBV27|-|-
TGTGCCAGCAGTTTATCCCAAAGCTCCTACGAGCAGTACTTC
CASSLSQSSYEQYF
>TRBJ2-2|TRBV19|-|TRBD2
TGTGCCAGTAGTACCCGGGGGAGCGGGGATCACACCGGGGAGCTGTTTTTT
CASSTRGSGDHTGELFF
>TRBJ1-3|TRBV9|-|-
TGTGCCAGCAGCCCCACCGGTGGGTCCCTGGGAAACACCATATATTTT
CASSPTGGSLGNTIYF
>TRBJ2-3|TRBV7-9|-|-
TGTGCCAGCAGCCCCCCAGAGTCAGATACGCAGTATTTT
CASSPPESDTQYF
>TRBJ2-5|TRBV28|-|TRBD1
TGTGCCAGCAGTCCCGTTGGGGCCGGGACAGAGAAAGAGACCCAGTACTTC
CASSPVGAGTEKETQYF
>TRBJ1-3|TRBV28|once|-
TGTGCCAGCGGCCTTCAGGGGATAGAAGGAAACACCATATATTTT
CASGLQGIEGNTIYF
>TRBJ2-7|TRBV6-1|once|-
TGTGCCAGCAGTGAAGCCCGCTACGAGCAGTACTTC
CASSEARYEQYF
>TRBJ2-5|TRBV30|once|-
TGTGCCTGGAGTGGAGGTGAGACCCAGTACTTC
CAWSGGETQYF
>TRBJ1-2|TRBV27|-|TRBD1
TGTGCCAGCAGTGCACCGGGACAGGGCAACTATGGCTACACCTTC
CASSAPGQGNYGYTF
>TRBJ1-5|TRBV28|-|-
TGTGCCAGCAGTTTACGGCAGCCCGGTCAGCCCCAGCATTTT
CASSLRQPGQPQHF
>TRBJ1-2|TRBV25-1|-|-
TGTGCCAGCGCCACAGGAATGGGGTATGGCTACACCTTC
CASATGMGYGYTF
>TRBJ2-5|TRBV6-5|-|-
TGTGCCAGCAGGGACACTTGGGAGGTGGAGACCCAGTACTTC
CASRDTWEVETQYF
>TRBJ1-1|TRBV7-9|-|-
TGTGCCAGCAGCATACCAGGGACCACTGAAGCTTTCTTT
CASSIPGTTEAFF
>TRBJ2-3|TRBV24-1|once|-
TGTGCCACCAGTGATTGGACTGGAACGGCGGGGACAGATACGCAGTATTTT
CATSDWTGTAGTDTQYF
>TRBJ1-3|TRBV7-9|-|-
TGTGCCAGCAGCATTAACCCTGAGCTCGGAAACACCATATATTTT
CASSINPELGNTIYF
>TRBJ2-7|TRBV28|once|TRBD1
TGTGCCAGCAGTTTATGCACGGGACAGGGGTGCGAGCAGTACTTC
CASSLCTGQGCEQYF
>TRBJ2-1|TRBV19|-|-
TGTGCCAGTAGTATGTGGCAGACAGACAATGAGCAGTTCTTC
CASSMWQTDNEQFF
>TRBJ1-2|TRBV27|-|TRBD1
TGTGCCAGCAGTTCGCTAGGAGGGGGCACGTTTGGCTACACCTTC
CASSSLGGGTFGYTF
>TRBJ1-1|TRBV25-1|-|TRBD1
TGTGCCAGCTCCACGCACCGGGACAGGGTGAGTAGGGGTGAAGCTTTCTTT
CASSTHRDRVSRGEAFF
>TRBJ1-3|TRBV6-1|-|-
TGTGCCAGCAGTGAAGTGGGAACTGGAAACACCATATATTTT
CASSEVGTGNTIYF
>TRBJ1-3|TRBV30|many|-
TGTGCCTGGACGGCGCCCCCCACAGGAAACACCATATATTTT
CAWTAPPTGNTIYF
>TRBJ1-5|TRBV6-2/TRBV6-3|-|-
TGTGCCAGCAGTACGAGGGCCCACAATCAGCCCCAGCATTTT
CASSTRAHNQPQHF
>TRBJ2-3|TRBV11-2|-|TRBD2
TGTGCCAGCAGCTTAGGTAGCGGGACATTCACAGATACGCAGTATTTT
CASSLGSGTFTDTQYF
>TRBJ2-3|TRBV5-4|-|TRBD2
TGTGCCAGCAGCCTACTAGCGGGAGGGCCAACGATAGGCACAGATACGCAGTATTTT
CASSLLAGGPTIGTDTQYF
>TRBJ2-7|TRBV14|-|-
TGTGCCAGCAGCCAAGATCTCTTACCGGAGCAGTACTTC
CASSQDLLPEQYF
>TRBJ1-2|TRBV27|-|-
TGTGCCAGCAGCCCCTTTGGTGGGTATGGCTACACCTTC
CASSPFGGYGYTF
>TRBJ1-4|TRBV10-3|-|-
TGTGCCATCAGTGACCAGGGTAATACGGAAAAACTGTTTTTT
CAISDQGNTEKLFF
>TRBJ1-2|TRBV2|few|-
TGTGCCGGCAGCGATGTGTCGGGGGCGGGCGGCTACACCTTC
CAGSDVSGAGGYTF
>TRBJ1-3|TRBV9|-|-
TGTGCCAGCAGCCAAGGGACTTACTCTGGAAACACCATATATTTT
CASSQGTYSGNTIYF
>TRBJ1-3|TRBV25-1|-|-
TGTGCCAGCATCGGAAACACCATATATTTT
CASIGNTIYF
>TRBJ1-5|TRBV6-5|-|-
TGTGCCAGTTCAATAGCGGGTAATAGCAATCAGCCCCAGCATTTT
CASSIAGNSNQPQHF
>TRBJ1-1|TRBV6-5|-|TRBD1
TGTGCCAGCAGTACCGGACAGGGAGGGACTGAAGCTTTCTTT
CASSTGQGGTEAFF
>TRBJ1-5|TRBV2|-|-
TGTGCCAGCGTTGAAAGGGAGCAATTGCATCAGCCCCAGCATTTT
CASVEREQLHQPQHF
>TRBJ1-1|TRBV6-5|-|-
TGTGCCAGCATCTCCCTAGGGGTTGACACTGAAGCTTTCTTT
CASISLGVDTEAFF
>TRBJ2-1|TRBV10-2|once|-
TGCGCCAGCACCCCGCGTCGAGACCTAGGGAATGAGCAGTTCTTC
CASTPRRDLGNEQFF
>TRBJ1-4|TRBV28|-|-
TGTGCCAGCAGTTTAGTGCCGGGAGTCTTAACCCCGGGAGGGGGTGAAAAACTGTTTTTT
CASSLVPGVLTPGGGEKLFF
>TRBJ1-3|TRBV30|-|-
TGTGCCTGGAGTGTAGACAGGACGAGCTCTGGAAACACCATATATTTT
CAWSVDRTSSGNTIYF
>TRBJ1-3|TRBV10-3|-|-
TGTGCCATCAGTGAGTCTGGGGGCGCCGACGGAAACACCATATATTTT
CAISESGGADGNTIYF
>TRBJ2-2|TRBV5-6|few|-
TGTGCCAGCAGCTTGAGGTCCTGGACAAGGGCATCGACAGGGGAGCTGTTTTTT
CASSLRSWTRASTGELFF
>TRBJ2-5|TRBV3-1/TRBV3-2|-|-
TGTGCCAGCAGCTTCGGATTCTCCGTGCCACAAGAGACCCAGTACTTC
CASSFGFSVPQETQYF